The table lists the clone carrying this T cell receptor beta chain with many counts. Its antigen is not known. Alpha and beta libraries were amplified separately from the second PCR onward. After CD4 positive bead selection, the CD4-negative fraction gave CD8 T cells. This sample was taken from a study of naive and memory T cell subsets. Findings of the study overall: Naive repertoires, especially CD8, held a few larger clonotypes, possibly memory cells re-expressing CD45RA. No ground truth validated the naive and memory repertoire findings. Diversity fell and Gini index rose from naive through CM, EM, EMRA.

This CDR3 spans 16 amino acids. Trimming removed 1 base from V and 10 bases from J; junction bases left unmatched: 9. An equimolar mix of two oligonucleotides served as the beta constant-region primer for TRBC1 and TRBC2. The ligated cDNA underwent four PCR rounds using SP2 and nested alpha and beta constant-region primers. TCRdb reprocessed the UMI-ligation and nested PCR reads with MiXCR, giving one entry per CDR3 protein. The sample yields roughly 100,000 distinct CDR3 sequences, more than 14% seen once. The sequencing sample was made of naive CD8+ T cells from blood. The chain has TRBV12-3 or TRBV12-4 and TRBJ2-1; 11 nucleotides line up with TRBD2. The TCR sequence derives from a human donor in good health. CDR3 bases: TGTGCCAGCAGTTTAGGCGCTAGCGGGGGGCTCTGGGAGCAGTTCTTC. This sequence encodes CASSLGASGGLWEQFF.